The following is a T cell receptor (beta chain) sequence with its context. The source of the sample is a study of blood T cell repertoires in COVID-19. Assay: immunoSEQ multiplex PCR; the TCRdb copy retains only in-frame clones and omits some. The sample has roughly 160,000 clones, approximately 90% seen once. Sequences were obtained from peripheral blood. This sequence was found in a woman aged 55-69 years who had recovered from COVID-19.

The CDR3 DNA reads TGCGCCAGCAGCCACCCTGCAGGCCAAACCAATCAGCCCCAGCATTTT. Translation gives CASSHPAGQTNQPQHF. The V call is TRBV4-1, the J call TRBJ1-5; D unresolved. The CDR3 runs 16 residues. Trimming pared 3 bases from V and 3 bases from J, leaving 15 bases between. Germline CDR1 and CDR2: MGHRA and YSYEKL.